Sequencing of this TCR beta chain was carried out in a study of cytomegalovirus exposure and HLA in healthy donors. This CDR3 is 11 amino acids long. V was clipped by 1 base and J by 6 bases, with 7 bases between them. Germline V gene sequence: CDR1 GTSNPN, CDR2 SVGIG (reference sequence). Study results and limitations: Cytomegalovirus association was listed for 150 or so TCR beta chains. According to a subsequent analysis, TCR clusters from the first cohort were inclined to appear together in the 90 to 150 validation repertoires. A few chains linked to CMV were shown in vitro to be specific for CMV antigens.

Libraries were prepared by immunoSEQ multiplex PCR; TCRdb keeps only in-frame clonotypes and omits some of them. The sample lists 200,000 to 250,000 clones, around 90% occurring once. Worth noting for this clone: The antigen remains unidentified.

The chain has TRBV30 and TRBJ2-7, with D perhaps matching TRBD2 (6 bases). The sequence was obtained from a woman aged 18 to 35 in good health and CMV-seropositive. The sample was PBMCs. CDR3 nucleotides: TGTGCCTGGAGTGGACTAGGCGAGCAGTACTTC. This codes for CAWSGLGEQYF.